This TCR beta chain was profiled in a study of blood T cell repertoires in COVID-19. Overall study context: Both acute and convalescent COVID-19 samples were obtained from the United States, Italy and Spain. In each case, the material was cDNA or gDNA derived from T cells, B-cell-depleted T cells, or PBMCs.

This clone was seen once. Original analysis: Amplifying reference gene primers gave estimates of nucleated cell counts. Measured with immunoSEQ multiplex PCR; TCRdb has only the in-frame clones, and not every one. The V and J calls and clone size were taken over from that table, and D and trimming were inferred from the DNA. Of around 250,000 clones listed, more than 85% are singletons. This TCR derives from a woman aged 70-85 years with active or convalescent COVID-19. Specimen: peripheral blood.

This CDR3 is CASSESQIGEAFF. The CDR3 DNA is TGCGCCAGCAGTGAGTCACAGATTGGCGAAGCTTTCTTT. This chain joins TRBV10-1 and TRBJ1-1; no firm D call. Trimming shortened V by 0 bases and J by 8 bases, and 10 bases separated the two germline ends. Germline CDR1 WNHNN, CDR2 SYGVQD (reference sequence). This CDR3 contains 13 residues.